Listed below are T cell receptor beta chains from one sample, sequenced in a study of human T cells and chemical hapten exposure. TCRdb re-called the RACE reads through MiXCR, storing one row per CDR3 protein. Altogether tens of thousands of distinct CDR3 sequences are present, 9.5% to 12% being singletons, with the ten largest covering approximately 2%. The starting material was whole blood, obtained in connection with sensitization to the hapten diphenylcyclopropenone (DPC). Receptor source: a woman between 40 and 55 years old with alopecia areata. Some clones in this sample may be carry-over from other donors' samples. Each CDR3 is given without its conserved first and last residue. Each record gives: V gene, J gene, CDR3 protein.

V gene: TRBV11-2
J gene: TRBJ2-2
CDR3 protein: AILSGTLNTGELF

V gene: TRBV20-1
J gene: TRBJ2-7
CDR3 protein: SAPFSGRKYEQY

V gene: TRBV19
J gene: TRBJ1-2
CDR3 protein: ASSTGQGGYGYT

V gene: TRBV6-6
J gene: TRBJ2-1
CDR3 protein: ASSRSSYNEQF

V gene: TRBV20-1
J gene: TRBJ2-1
CDR3 protein: SARRGSGGVYYNEQF

V gene: TRBV7-8
J gene: TRBJ1-3
CDR3 protein: ASSSRGIGNTIY

V gene: TRBV5-1
J gene: TRBJ1-2
CDR3 protein: ASSLGGGEDYGYT

V gene: TRBV10-3
J gene: TRBJ2-3
CDR3 protein: AGASTDTQY

V gene: TRBV29-1
J gene: TRBJ2-1
CDR3 protein: SVLSGYEQF

V gene: TRBV2
J gene: TRBJ2-2
CDR3 protein: ASSWTSGSVGDTGELF

V gene: TRBV19
J gene: TRBJ1-4
CDR3 protein: ASSMEGMIEKLF

V gene: TRBV12-3/TRBV12-4
J gene: TRBJ2-2
CDR3 protein: ASSPDRASNTGELF

V gene: TRBV20-1
J gene: TRBJ2-5
CDR3 protein: SAREPSGYQETQY

V gene: TRBV12-3/TRBV12-4
J gene: TRBJ2-1
CDR3 protein: ASSLGVGEQF

V gene: TRBV7-9
J gene: TRBJ1-1
CDR3 protein: ASSQTWADMNTEAF

V gene: TRBV9
J gene: TRBJ2-1
CDR3 protein: ASSVEGSSRNEQF

V gene: TRBV11-2
J gene: TRBJ2-7
CDR3 protein: ASSLVEGGGPL

V gene: TRBV10-2
J gene: TRBJ2-4
CDR3 protein: ASSEARQGATKNIQY

V gene: TRBV7-2
J gene: TRBJ2-2
CDR3 protein: ASTASYLSLYTGELF

V gene: TRBV28
J gene: TRBJ2-1
CDR3 protein: GAGRNEQF

V gene: TRBV20-1
J gene: TRBJ1-2
CDR3 protein: SARTGGDYGYT

V gene: TRBV2
J gene: TRBJ2-5
CDR3 protein: ASIQVGTMRETQY

V gene: TRBV5-1
J gene: TRBJ2-3
CDR3 protein: ASSLETGRGTDTQY

V gene: TRBV29-1
J gene: TRBJ1-5
CDR3 protein: SVRQGNNQPQH

V gene: TRBV18
J gene: TRBJ1-2
CDR3 protein: ASSPGFDYGYT

V gene: TRBV12-3/TRBV12-4
J gene: TRBJ2-1
CDR3 protein: ASSSLAGAKF

V gene: TRBV28
J gene: TRBJ1-6
CDR3 protein: ASSLSNSPLH

V gene: TRBV30
J gene: TRBJ1-4
CDR3 protein: AWSATNEKLF

V gene: TRBV6-2/TRBV6-3
J gene: TRBJ2-7
CDR3 protein: ASRSGIGDEQY